Listed below are T cell receptor beta chains from one sample, sequenced in a study of STAT5B mutations in CD4+ large granular lymphocyte leukemia. The repertoire was sequenced with immunoSEQ multiplex PCR; TCRdb's copy has only in-frame clones and lacks some. The data show 34,000 or so clones, over 80% seen once. Sample: CD4+ T cells from blood buffy coats. The receptors were sampled from a human donor in good health. Both conserved end residues are part of each CDR3. A D gene is named only where the DNA matches it firmly. A clone size is listed for some rows: how often the clone was seen (once, few, many), or a class if it is expanded.

D gene	V gene	clone size	J gene	CDR3 protein	CDR3 DNA
NA	TRBV4-1	once	TRBJ2-2	CASSHKGAGELFF	TGCGCCAGCAGCCACAAGGGGGCCGGGGAGCTGTTTTTT
NA	TRBV6-5	NA	TRBJ2-1	CATRLGGINEQFF	TGTGCCACCCGACTCGGTGGCATCAATGAGCAGTTCTTC
NA	TRBV19	NA	TRBJ1-3	CASSIVLGRNSGNTIYF	TGTGCCAGTAGTATAGTTTTGGGACGGAACTCTGGAAACACCATATATTTT
TRBD2	TRBV13	NA	TRBJ2-1	CASSPRTSGSSYNGQFF	TGTGCCAGCAGCCCACGTACTAGCGGGAGCTCCTACAATGGGCAGTTCTTC
NA	TRBV30	NA	TRBJ1-3	CAWKESYSGNTIYF	TGTGCCTGGAAGGAGAGCTACTCTGGAAACACCATATATTTT
TRBD1	TRBV4-1	NA	TRBJ2-5	CASSYGQGQETQYF	TGCGCCAGCAGCTATGGACAGGGACAAGAGACCCAGTACTTC
TRBD2	TRBV7-2	NA	TRBJ2-3	CASSLSGTSTDTQYF	TGTGCCAGCAGCCTTAGCGGGACTAGCACAGATACGCAGTATTTT
NA	TRBV7-9	NA	TRBJ1-1	CASSLGSQGTIEAFF	TGTGCCAGCAGCTTAGGTAGTCAGGGGACCATTGAAGCTTTCTTT
NA	TRBV30	NA	TRBJ1-1	CAWTTRRTNTEAFF	TGTGCCTGGACGACGAGAAGAACGAACACTGAAGCTTTCTTT
TRBD1	TRBV11-2	NA	TRBJ1-3	CASSPTGVGNTIYF	TGTGCCAGCAGCCCCACAGGGGTGGGAAACACCATATATTTT
NA	TRBV30	NA	TRBJ1-1	CAWSPGPNTEAFF	TGTGCCTGGAGTCCAGGGCCGAACACTGAAGCTTTCTTT
NA	TRBV11-2	NA	TRBJ2-7	CASTRLNYEQYF	TGTGCCAGCACCCGGCTGAACTACGAGCAGTACTTC
TRBD1	TRBV4-3	NA	TRBJ2-1	CASSQGTGNNEQFF	TGCGCCAGCAGCCAAGGGACAGGGAACAATGAGCAGTTCTTC
NA	TRBV28	NA	TRBJ2-7	CASRDYSYEQYF	TGTGCCAGCAGAGATTACTCCTACGAGCAGTACTTC
NA	TRBV20-1	few	TRBJ2-7	CSGGEAYEQYF	TGCAGTGGCGGGGAGGCCTACGAGCAGTACTTC
NA	TRBV5-5	NA	TRBJ2-3	CASSLVASGTDTQYF	TGTGCCAGCAGCTTGGTGGCTAGCGGCACAGATACGCAGTATTTT
NA	TRBV15	NA	TRBJ2-1	CATSRGDFPNEQFF	TGTGCCACCAGCAGAGGGGACTTCCCAAATGAGCAGTTCTTC
NA	TRBV7-8	NA	TRBJ1-1	CASSLPRRMGNTEAFF	TGTGCCAGCAGCTTACCCCGACGTATGGGGAACACTGAAGCTTTCTTT
NA	TRBV10-2	once	TRBJ2-7	CASSESWGREQYF	TGCGCCAGCAGTGAGTCATGGGGACGCGAGCAGTACTTC
TRBD1	TRBV18	NA	TRBJ1-1	CASSADRETEAFF	TGTGCCAGCTCAGCCGACAGGGAGACTGAAGCTTTCTTT
NA	TRBV15	NA	TRBJ1-1	CATSAVPGTEAFF	TGTGCCACCAGCGCCGTACCGGGGACTGAAGCTTTCTTT
NA	TRBV6-6	NA	TRBJ2-3	CASSLSAAPDTQYF	TGTGCCAGCAGTCTCTCTGCGGCCCCAGATACGCAGTATTTT
NA	TRBV5-1	NA	TRBJ1-5	CASSLANQPQHF	TGCGCCAGCAGCTTGGCCAATCAGCCCCAGCATTTT
NA	TRBV29-1	NA	TRBJ2-7	CSVGDYEQYF	TGCAGCGTTGGGGACTACGAGCAGTACTTC
NA	TRBV2	NA	TRBJ2-3	CASSEDRSYTQYF	TGTGCCAGCAGTGAAGACAGGTCATATACGCAGTATTTT
TRBD2	TRBV25-1	NA	TRBJ2-3	CASSAPGGSDTQYF	TGTGCCAGCAGTGCTCCGGGAGGCTCAGATACGCAGTATTTT
NA	TRBV30	NA	TRBJ2-5	CAWSVQDLQRETQYF	TGTGCCTGGAGTGTACAGGACCTGCAGCGGGAGACCCAGTACTTC
NA	TRBV18	NA	TRBJ1-1	CASSPPGQPRGAEAFF	TGTGCCAGCTCACCTCCAGGACAACCCCGCGGGGCAGAAGCTTTCTTT
TRBD1	TRBV28	once	TRBJ1-2	CASSLPGTGDGYTF	TGTGCCAGCAGTTTACCCGGGACAGGGGACGGCTACACCTTC
TRBD2	TRBV11-2	NA	TRBJ2-1	CASSLFYGTTSSSYNEQFF	TGTGCCAGCAGCTTATTTTACGGGACTACATCATCCTCCTACAATGAGCAGTTCTTC
TRBD1	TRBV4-2	NA	TRBJ2-5	CASSQEGDRGPKRYF	TGTGCCAGCAGCCAAGAGGGAGACAGGGGGCCAAAAAGGTACTTC
TRBD2	TRBV7-2	NA	TRBJ2-5	CASSLSSGRAGETQYF	TGTGCCAGCAGCTTATCTAGCGGGAGGGCCGGAGAGACCCAGTACTTC
NA	TRBV9	NA	TRBJ2-4	CASSVMPSGWENIQYF	TGTGCCAGCAGCGTAATGCCTTCAGGGTGGGAAAACATTCAGTACTTC
NA	TRBV28	NA	TRBJ2-5	CASSLPVQETQYF	TGTGCCAGCAGTTTACCGGTACAAGAGACCCAGTACTTC
TRBD2	TRBV7-9	NA	TRBJ2-7	CASSSQELADYEQYF	TGTGCCAGCAGCTCCCAGGAACTAGCGGACTACGAGCAGTACTTC
NA	TRBV6-5	few	TRBJ1-1	CASSRTQGFEAFF	TGTGCCAGCAGCCGCACACAGGGATTTGAAGCTTTCTTT
TRBD2	TRBV9	once	TRBJ2-3	CASSTSGTSTDTQYF	TGTGCCAGCAGCACTAGCGGGACTAGCACAGATACGCAGTATTTT
NA	TRBV10-2	NA	TRBJ2-7	CASSEGGASSYEQYF	TGCGCCAGCAGTGAGGGGGGGGCAAGCTCCTACGAGCAGTACTTC
NA	TRBV6-1	NA	TRBJ1-5	CASSVVERQPQHF	TGTGCCAGCAGTGTAGTCGAGCGGCAGCCCCAGCATTTT